One and the same sample provided the 30 T cell receptor beta chains below, sequenced in a study of T cell responses to AZD1222 COVID-19 vaccine. TCRdb's copy holds only in-frame clones and misses some; the assay was immunoSEQ multiplex PCR. The sample consists of approximately 52,000 clones, roughly 90% of them appearing once. Sample: peripheral blood, taken 28 days after the second AZD1222 dose. These receptors all stem from an adult who received the AZD1222 COVID-19 vaccine.

This rearrangement joins TRBV20-1 to TRBJ2-7; 10 nucleotides match TRBD2. The CDR3 totals 17 residues. The V gene's germline CDR1 is DFQATT and CDR2 SNEGSKA (reference sequence). Trimming at V came to 3 bases and at J to 0 bases, leaving 11 bases not matched to a gene. CDR3 residues: CSASHPRPSGSSYEQYF. The CDR3 nucleotides read TGCAGTGCTAGTCACCCTAGACCTAGCGGGAGCTCCTACGAGCAGTACTTC.

The CDR3 loop reads CATSQGPQPQHF. CDR3 sequence (DNA): TGTGCCACCAGTCAGGGTCCGCAGCCCCAGCATTTT. V is TRBV24-1 and J is TRBJ1-5, with D possibly being TRBD1 (5 bases). The CDR3 extends over 12 amino acids. In germline, CDR1 is KGHDR, CDR2 SFDVKD. The germline V and J ends were trimmed by 6 bases and 7 bases, with 9 bases remaining between them.

This chain joins TRBV28 and TRBJ2-7; TRBD1 aligns across 7 bases. CDR3 length equals 14 residues. From germline, CDR1 is MDHEN and CDR2 SYDVKM. J lost 3 bases, V lost 3 bases, and 5 bases had no gene match. The CDR3 coding sequence is TGTGCCAGCAGTTTTCAGGACAGGAACTACGAGCAGTACTTC. This gives the protein CASSFQDRNYEQYF. The full variable domain, rest sourced from reference TRBV28 and TRBJ2-7, is DVKVTQSSRYLVKRTGEKVFLECVQDMDHENMFWYRQDPGLGLRLIYFSYDVKMKEKGDIPEGYSVSREKKERFSLILESASTNQTSMYLCASSFQDRNYEQYFGPGTRLTVT.

The chain carries TRBV5-1 and TRBJ2-5; 12 bases match TRBD2. V was pared by 0 bases and J by 1 base, with 1 base of the junction left unmatched. CDR3 length: 16 residues. Germline-derived CDR1 and CDR2 are SGHRS and YFSETQ. The CDR3 reads CASSLALAGGQETQYF. The CDR3 DNA is TGCGCCAGCAGCTTGGCACTAGCGGGAGGCCAAGAGACCCAGTACTTC.

This clone was seen just once. J is TRBJ2-6 and V is TRBV5-4; no reliable D call. The CDR3 spans 15 residues. Per germline, CDR1 SGHNT and CDR2 YYREEE (reference sequence). V was shortened by 6 bases and J by 4 bases, with 14 bases between the two germline ends. The CDR3 loop is CASTPSNSGANVLTF. The CDR3 bases are TGTGCCAGCACCCCTTCCAACTCCGGGGCCAACGTCCTGACTTTC. The full variable domain, completed using reference TRBV5-4 and TRBJ2-6, is ETGVTQSPTHLIKTRGQQVTLRCSSQSGHNTVSWYQQALGQGPQFIFQYYREEENGRGNFPPRFSGLQFPNYSSELNVNALELDDSALYLCASTPSNSGANVLTFGAGSRLTVL.

The chain has TRBV11-3 and TRBJ2-2; 7 positions match TRBD1. Germline CDR1 is SGHNT and CDR2 is YENEEA. The CDR3 consists of 16 residues. J gave up 6 bases and V 6 bases, and 13 bases lay outside the gene matches. This CDR3 reads CASSTVKGGLPGELFF. The CDR3 DNA is TGTGCCAGCAGTACGGTTAAAGGGGGCCTTCCCGGGGAGCTGTTTTTT.

The chain links TRBV4-1 to TRBJ1-3; TRBD1 is a possible D gene (6 bases). This CDR3 is 16 amino acids long. CDR1 and CDR2 from the germline V gene are MGHRA and YSYEKL. V lost 1 base and J lost 2, with 12 bases in between. CDR3 sequence: CASSQADRTAGNTIYF. In nucleotides, the CDR3 is TGCGCCAGCAGCCAAGCAGACAGGACCGCTGGAAACACCATATATTTT.

This chain links TRBV15 with TRBJ2-5, with D uncertain. This CDR3 region has 14 residues. CDR1 and CDR2 (germline): LNHNV, YYDKDF (reference sequence). Trimming shortened V by 1 base and J by 4 bases, and 10 bases separated the two germline ends. DNA for the CDR3: TGTGCCACCAGCAGAGTTGGGCTGGGAGAGACCCAGTACTTC. This gives the protein CATSRVGLGETQYF.

This rearrangement joins TRBV5-1 to TRBJ1-2, with unresolved D. This CDR3 contains 16 residues. V lost 0 bases and J 4 bases, leaving 16 bases between the germline ends. Germline lookup yields CDR1 SGHRS and CDR2 YFSETQ. Here the CDR3 reads CASSLAGGFSGYGYTF. DNA for the CDR3: TGCGCCAGCAGCTTGGCCGGAGGATTTAGTGGCTATGGCTACACCTTC.

V usage is TRBV5-6 and J usage is TRBJ2-7; no clear D gene. Germline loops: CDR1 SGHDT, CDR2 YYEEEE. The CDR3 length is 14 residues. The ends were cut back, 6 bases at V and 3 bases at J, with 16 bases in the middle. As DNA, the CDR3 is TGTGCCAGCACCAGGAGAAGGAGTCTCTACGAGCAGTACTTC. It yields the protein CASTRRRSLYEQYF. Full variable domain (missing parts from reference TRBV5-6 and TRBJ2-7): DAGVTQSPTHLIKTRGQQVTLRCSPKSGHDTVSWYQQALGQGPQFIFQYYEEEERQRGNFPDRFSGHQFPNYSSELNVNALLLGDSALYLCASTRRRSLYEQYFGPGTRLTVT.

The V gene is TRBV21-1, the J gene TRBJ2-1; the D call of TRBD2 is as the table states it, not checked on the DNA. TRBV21-1 is assigned pseudogene status. CDR3 length equals 20 residues. CDR3 region: CASSKYPNTGLAGAGNEQFF. The CDR3 DNA sequence: TGTGCCAGCAGCAAATACCCAAATACGGGACTAGCGGGAGCAGGGAATGAGCAGTTCTTC.

J is TRBJ1-3 and V is TRBV28, with D unresolved. V was clipped by 3 bases and J by 0 bases, with 9 bases between them. The CDR3 has 15 amino acids. Per the germline V gene, CDR1 is MDHEN and CDR2 is SYDVKM. The CDR3 reads CASSLDWSSGNTIYF. The CDR3 DNA follows: TGTGCCAGCAGTTTGGACTGGAGCTCTGGAAACACCATATATTTT.

A few counts support this clone. The chain is built from TRBV24-1 and TRBJ2-1, with a tentative D call TRBD1 (5 bases). The V and J ends lost 3 bases and 2 bases respectively, with 7 bases between them. CDR1 is KGHDR, CDR2 SFDVKD, per germline. This CDR3 spans 14 amino acids. The CDR3 loop is CATSDTTAYNEQFF. CDR3 nucleotides: TGTGCCACCAGTGATACGACAGCCTACAATGAGCAGTTCTTC.

The chain is built from TRBV6-5 and TRBJ2-7; D could derive from TRBD1 or TRBD2 (5 bases each). The CDR3 is made up of 15 amino acids. CDR1 and CDR2 from the germline V gene are MNHEY and SVGAGI. V shed 5 bases and J shed 0 bases, with 14 bases lying between them. CDR3 residues: CASSRTPGASYEQYF. Here the CDR3 DNA reads TGTGCCAGCAGTCGAACACCCGGGGCCTCCTACGAGCAGTACTTC.

The V and J genes are TRBV7-3 and TRBJ2-1; D might be TRBD2 (6 bases). CDR1 and CDR2 (germline): SGHTA, FQGTGA. Trimming pared 4 bases from V and 10 bases from J, leaving 14 bases between. The CDR3 has 13 residues. CDR3 sequence: CASSSAGRTEQFF. The CDR3 DNA reads TGTGCCAGCAGCTCCGCGGGACGAACGGAGCAGTTCTTC.

This chain connects TRBV7-3 to TRBJ2-1, with D unclear. The germline CDR1 and CDR2 sequences are SGHTA and FQGTGA. V shed 5 bases and J shed 4 bases, with 15 bases lying between them. This CDR3 contains 15 residues. The CDR3, as DNA: TGTGCCAGCAGCCCCGGATTGGCAGCTTACAATGAGCAGTTCTTC. Its protein product is CASSPGLAAYNEQFF.

V is TRBV20-1 and J is TRBJ2-2; unclear D gene. Germline loops: CDR1 DFQATT, CDR2 SNEGSKA (reference sequence). The CDR3 contains 14 residues. V dropped 3 bases and J dropped 8 bases, with 16 bases sitting between them. The CDR3 sequence is CSASRVLGAGELFF. The CDR3 DNA reads TGCAGTGCTAGTAGGGTTCTTGGCGCGGGGGAGCTGTTTTTT.

This clone was recorded once. V usage is TRBV19 and J usage is TRBJ2-5; 8 bases align to TRBD2. V shed 5 bases and J 4 bases; nucleotides not matched to a gene: 12. The CDR3 sequence is 16 residues long. Germline CDR1 LNHDA, CDR2 SQIVND (reference sequence). In DNA form, the CDR3 reads TGTGCCAGTAGTCCCTCGAAGGTTGCGGGGGGAGAGACCCAGTACTTC. This encodes CASSPSKVAGGETQYF.

The V gene is TRBV7-9, the J gene TRBJ2-1, with D uncertain. CDR1 SEHNR and CDR2 FQNEAQ come from the germline V gene (reference sequence). Deletions cut 3 bases from V and 4 bases from J, with 16 bases between. The CDR3 is 16 residues long. Here the CDR3 reads CASSFSVGPVYNEQFF. In nucleotides, the CDR3 is TGTGCCAGCAGCTTTTCCGTAGGGCCAGTGTACAATGAGCAGTTCTTC.

V usage is TRBV15 and J usage is TRBJ1-6; D is uncertain. This CDR3 has 15 amino acids. V was pared by 0 bases and J by 7 bases, with 10 bases between. Germline values: CDR1 LNHNV, CDR2 YYDKDF (reference sequence). CDR3 sequence: CATSRDNRANSPLHF. In DNA form, the CDR3 reads TGTGCCACCAGCAGAGATAATCGGGCGAATTCACCCCTCCACTTT.

Worth noting for this clone: One junction end does not reproduce the germline sequence, and a read error may be involved. V and J are TRBV5-4 and TRBJ2-3; TRBD1 matches at 9 bases. The CDR3 extends over 15 amino acids. From germline, CDR1 is SGHNT and CDR2 YYREEE (reference sequence). The CDR3 is CASRLDRGYTDTQYF. The DNA of the CDR3 is TGTGCCAGCAGATTGGACAGGGGCTACACAGATACGCAGTATTTT.

The chain recombines TRBV24-1 with TRBJ2-3; the match to TRBD2 covers 10 bases. The CDR3 is 17 amino acids. Germline trimming cut 6 bases from V and 4 bases from J; bases unmatched to any gene: 12. Per germline, CDR1 KGHDR and CDR2 SFDVKD. For the CDR3, the DNA is TGTGCCACCAGTACGTGGGCTAGCGGGAGCCGGCCAGATACGCAGTATTTT. It yields the protein CATSTWASGSRPDTQYF.

In this sample, this clone turned up a few times. The chain links TRBV28 to TRBJ2-7; 13 bases are a match to TRBD2. CDR1 MDHEN and CDR2 SYDVKM come from the germline V gene. Trimming cost V 5 bases and J 7 bases; bases outside gene matches: 11. This CDR3 is built from 16 residues. CDR3 bases: TGTGCCAGCAGTCCCTTGCGACTAGCGGGAGGCGGTGAGCAGTACTTC. It codes for CASSPLRLAGGGEQYF.

The chain has TRBV25-1 and TRBJ2-1, with 7 bases lining up with TRBD1. Germline lookup yields CDR1 MGHDK and CDR2 SYGVNS. The CDR3 loop spans 16 amino acids. The junction had 11 bases not matched to a gene; V was cut back by 2 bases and J by 7 bases. The CDR3 DNA follows: TGTGCCAGCAGTGAAAGTCAGGGGGAAAGCCGTAATGAGCAGTTCTTC. This encodes CASSESQGESRNEQFF.

The chain joins TRBV28 to TRBJ2-6; TRBD2 is a possible D gene (6 bases). The germline CDR1 and CDR2 sequences are MDHEN and SYDVKM. The CDR3 is 14 residues long. Trimming took 11 bases from V and 6 from J, leaving 17 bases between them. CDR3 in amino acids: CAVRDSRKANVLTF. CDR3 DNA sequence: TGTGCCGTCCGGGACTCGAGAAAGGCCAACGTCCTGACTTTC.

V and J are TRBV5-6 and TRBJ2-5, with TRBD2 as a possible D gene (5 bases). Germline V gene lookup returns CDR1 SGHDT and CDR2 YYEEEE. This CDR3 is built from 16 residues. V lost 4 bases to trimming and J lost 2 bases, with 18 bases between them. The CDR3 bases are TGTGCCAGCAGCCCCGGGATTCGACGGTTACAAGAGACCCAGTACTTC. Protein: CASSPGIRRLQETQYF.

The chain carries TRBV7-8 and TRBJ2-7; 13 nucleotides agree with TRBD2. The CDR3 is 16 residues long. Losses at the gene ends were 5 bases for V and 1 base for J; bases not matched to a gene: 5. Germline V gene sequence: CDR1 SGHVS, CDR2 FQNEAQ. The CDR3 DNA reads as TGTGCCAGCAGCCCGAGGACTAGCGGGAGTTCCTACGAGCAGTACTTC. Protein product: CASSPRTSGSSYEQYF.

The gene calls are TRBV7-2 and TRBJ2-7, with 10 bases that match TRBD2. V was clipped by 1 base and J by 6 bases; unmatched bases: 6. The CDR3 runs to 15 residues. Germline CDR1 is SGHTA and CDR2 is FQGNSA. CDR3 loop: CASSLGVAGGIEQYF. The CDR3 nucleotides are TGTGCCAGCAGCTTAGGGGTAGCGGGAGGAATCGAGCAGTACTTC.

The gene calls are TRBV7-8 and TRBJ2-3; D perhaps matches TRBD2 (5 bases). This CDR3 spans 19 amino acids. V lost 5 bases and J lost 1, with 25 bases in between. The germline CDR1 and CDR2 sequences are SGHVS and FQNEAQ. Here the CDR3 reads CASSLGSRTRGPGTDTQYF. The CDR3 nucleotides read TGTGCCAGCAGCCTTGGGAGCCGTACCCGAGGACCTGGCACAGATACGCAGTATTTT.

For the CDR3, the DNA is TGCGCCAGCAGCCCGGACCAAGAGACCCAGTACTTC. Translation: CASSPDQETQYF. The gene calls are TRBV5-1 and TRBJ2-5; D unresolved. V lost 4 bases to trimming and J lost 0 bases, with 4 bases between them. CDR1 SGHRS and CDR2 YFSETQ come from the germline V gene. CDR3 length: 12 residues.